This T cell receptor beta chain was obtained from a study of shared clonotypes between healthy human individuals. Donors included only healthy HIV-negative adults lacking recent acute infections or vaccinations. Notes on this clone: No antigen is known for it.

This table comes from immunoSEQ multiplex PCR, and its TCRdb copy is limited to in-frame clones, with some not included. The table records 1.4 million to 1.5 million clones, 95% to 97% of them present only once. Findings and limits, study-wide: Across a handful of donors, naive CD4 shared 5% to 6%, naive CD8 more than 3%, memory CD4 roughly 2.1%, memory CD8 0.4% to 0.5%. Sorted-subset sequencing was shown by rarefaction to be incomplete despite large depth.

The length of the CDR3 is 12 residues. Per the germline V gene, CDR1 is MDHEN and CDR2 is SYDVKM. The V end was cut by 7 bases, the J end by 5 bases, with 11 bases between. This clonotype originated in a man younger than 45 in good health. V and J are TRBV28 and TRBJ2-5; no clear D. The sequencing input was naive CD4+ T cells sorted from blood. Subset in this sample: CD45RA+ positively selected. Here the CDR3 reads CASTQPLETQYF. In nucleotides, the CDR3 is TGTGCCAGCACCCAACCCCTTGAGACCCAGTACTTC.